The 17 T cell receptor beta chains given below trace back to one sample, sequenced in a study of cytomegalovirus exposure and HLA in healthy donors. The study ran its PCR with 60 Vbeta and 13 Jbeta primers. Only in-frame clones appear in the TCRdb table, and some are missing; sequencing was by immunoSEQ multiplex PCR. The table lists approximately 150,000 clones, approximately 79% of them singletons. Sample: PBMCs. These receptor sequences come from a male donor in good health and CMV-seronegative.

This clone was observed a few times. The J gene is TRBJ1-2, the V gene TRBV18; the D is unclear. Germline assignment: CDR1 KGHSH and CDR2 LQKENI. Trimming left V 1 base short and J 6 bases short, with 9 bases between. The CDR3 loop spans 13 amino acids. CDR3 amino acids: CASSPRLEDGYTF. The CDR3 DNA reads TGTGCCAGCTCACCACGGCTGGAGGATGGCTACACCTTC.

This chain connects TRBV19 to TRBJ1-2, with D tentatively TRBD1 (6 bases). The CDR3 is 14 amino acids. Looked up from germline, CDR1 is LNHDA and CDR2 is SQIVND (reference sequence). V was clipped by 6 bases and J by 3 bases, with 14 bases between them. The CDR3 protein is CASRQGNWDYGYTF. The CDR3 DNA is TGTGCCAGTAGACAGGGAAATTGGGACTATGGCTACACCTTC.

This rearrangement joins TRBV7-8 to TRBJ2-7, with D possibly matching TRBD1 (6 bases). The ends were cut back, 1 base at V and 4 bases at J, with 11 bases in the middle. CDR1 is SGHVS and CDR2 is FQNEAQ in the germline V gene. CDR3 length: 14 amino acids. Here the CDR3 reads CASSLEQGIYEQYF. CDR3 coding DNA: TGTGCCAGCAGCTTAGAACAGGGAATATACGAGCAGTACTTC.

The chain employs TRBV7-3 and TRBJ1-2; D gene uncertain. Looked up from germline, CDR1 is SGHTA and CDR2 is FQGTGA. Between the trimmed V and J ends, which lost 5 bases and 6 bases, there was a span of 16 bases. CDR3 length: 14 residues. DNA of the CDR3: TGTGCCAGCAGCCCATGGGGAGGGAACGATGGCTACACCTTC. It is translated as CASSPWGGNDGYTF.

The J gene is TRBJ2-1, the V gene TRBV7-2; no definite D call. This CDR3 spans 15 amino acids. Germline CDR1 is SGHTA and CDR2 is FQGNSA. V was shortened by 1 base and J by 1 base, with 8 bases between the two germline ends. This CDR3 reads CASSLDGRSYNEQFF. CDR3 sequence (DNA): TGTGCCAGCAGCTTAGATGGCCGTTCCTACAATGAGCAGTTCTTC.

The chain recombines TRBV18 with TRBJ2-2, with D unresolved. Per germline, CDR1 KGHSH and CDR2 LQKENI. The CDR3 runs to 14 residues. V shed 3 bases and J shed 0 bases, with 5 bases lying between them. DNA for the CDR3: TGTGCCAGCTCACCGGCTGCGAACACCGGGGAGCTGTTTTTT. The encoded protein is CASSPAANTGELFF.

The DNA of the CDR3 is TGTGCCACCAGCAGAGATCAGGGTAGCAATCAGCCCCAGCATTTT. Protein: CATSRDQGSNQPQHF. This chain links TRBV15 with TRBJ1-5; a weak D match, TRBD1 (5 bases). Trimming took 0 bases from V and 0 from J, leaving 6 bases between them. Germline CDR1 LNHNV, CDR2 YYDKDF (reference sequence). The CDR3 covers 15 residues.

Details on this clone: Germline is not matched at one junction end, which may reflect a read error. V and J are TRBV30 and TRBJ1-1; D is unclear. Germline V lookup: CDR1 GTSNPN, CDR2 SVGIG (reference sequence). The CDR3 is 14 residues long. In DNA, the CDR3 is TGTGCCTGGAGGTGGACTACTTCTGCCACTAAAGCTTTCTTT. It encodes CAWRWTTSATKAFF. Complete variable domain (other parts from reference TRBV30 and TRBJ1-1): SQTIHQWPATLVQPVGSPLSLECTVEGTSNPNLYWYRQAAGRGLQLLFYSVGIGQISSEVPQNLSASRPQDRQFILSSKKLLLSDSGFYLCAWRWTTSATKAFFGQGTRLTVV.

The chain couples TRBV7-2 to TRBJ2-3; D may be TRBD2 (7 bases). Germline V gene lookup returns CDR1 SGHTA and CDR2 FQGNSA. The CDR3 length is 16 residues. V lost 4 bases to trimming and J lost 4 bases, with 18 bases between them. In nucleotides, the CDR3 is TGTGCCAGCAGCTCGACGGCGTGGGGGGGCCCAGATACGCAGTATTTT. Translating it yields CASSSTAWGGPDTQYF.

This chain connects TRBV29-1 to TRBJ2-1; 10 positions match TRBD1. The V gene end was trimmed by 5 bases and the J gene end by 8 bases; junction bases not matched to a gene: 6. Germline CDR1 is SQVTM and CDR2 is ANQGSEA. The CDR3 spans 13 residues. The CDR3 nucleotides read TGCAGCGTTCGGGACAGGGGATTTTATGAGCAGTTCTTC. Its protein product is CSVRDRGFYEQFF.

This clone appeared once. The V gene is TRBV18, the J gene TRBJ1-1, with D possibly being TRBD1 (5 bases). Germline loops: CDR1 KGHSH, CDR2 LQKENI. Trimming pared 6 bases from V and 7 bases from J, leaving 15 bases between. The CDR3 spans 13 residues. The CDR3 bases are TGTGCCAGCTCGCCCGCCGGGGGGGGTGAAGCTTTCTTT. Translated: CASSPAGGGEAFF.

The V call is TRBV29-1, the J call TRBJ2-1; 11 positions agree with TRBD2. The CDR3 runs 15 residues. Germline-derived CDR1 and CDR2 are SQVTM and ANQGSEA. J gave up 1 base and V 6 bases, and 5 bases lay outside the gene matches. CDR3 amino acids: CSVLGTSGSYNEQFF. In DNA form, the CDR3 reads TGCAGCGTGCTAGGGACTAGCGGATCCTACAATGAGCAGTTCTTC.

The V call is TRBV30, the J call TRBJ2-3; 11 bases line up with TRBD1. The CDR3 is 15 amino acids. The germline gives CDR1 GTSNPN, CDR2 SVGIG (reference sequence). Losses at the gene ends were 3 bases for V and 5 bases for J; bases not matched to a gene: 7. CDR3 nucleotides: TGTGCCTGGAGCCCGACGGGACAGGGGGGAGATACGCAGTATTTT. Residues: CAWSPTGQGGDTQYF.

The V call is TRBV5-6, the J call TRBJ2-1, with D possibly matching TRBD2 (5 bases). The CDR3 contains 12 residues. The V end lost 0 bases, the J end lost 8 bases, and 6 bases lay between the germline ends. Germline CDR1 and CDR2: SGHDT and YYEEEE. CDR3 sequence (DNA): TGTGCCAGCAGCTTGGGGCGGGATGAGCAGTTCTTC. This translates into CASSLGRDEQFF.

The chain joins TRBV5-5 to TRBJ1-2, with D unclear. Germline CDR1 is SGHKS and CDR2 is YYEKEE (reference sequence). V gave up 4 bases and J gave up 0 bases, with 13 bases separating them. This CDR3 has 15 residues. This CDR3 reads CASSDFPRSNYGYTF. CDR3 nucleotide sequence: TGTGCCAGCAGCGATTTCCCCAGGTCTAACTATGGCTACACCTTC.

Only a few counts were recorded for this clone. The chain combines TRBV15 with TRBJ1-4, with D maybe TRBD1 (5 bases). Per germline, CDR1 LNHNV and CDR2 YYDKDF (reference sequence). The V end was cut by 0 bases, the J end by 8 bases, with 16 bases between. The length of the CDR3 is 16 residues. CDR3 sequence reads: CATSRDSGTGEEKLFF. CDR3 sequence (DNA): TGTGCCACCAGCAGAGACTCTGGGACGGGGGAGGAAAAACTGTTTTTT.

J is TRBJ2-2 and V is TRBV6-6; 7 bases agree with TRBD2. V shed 8 bases and J 0 bases; nucleotides not matched to a gene: 3. Germline CDR1 and CDR2: MNHNY and SVGAGI (reference sequence). The CDR3 is made up of 14 amino acids. In DNA, the CDR3 is TGTGCCAGCGCGGGGAGGGCGAACACCGGGGAGCTGTTTTTT. Amino acids: CASAGRANTGELFF.